This T cell receptor (beta chain) was identified in a study of early T cells in non-severe SARS-CoV-2 infection. Study-wide context: From unsorted whole blood, bulk RNA was sequenced, and the chains remained unpaired.

TCRdb re-derived calls from the 5' RACE reads in MiXCR, one entry per CDR3 protein. This table holds fewer than 95,000 distinct CDR3 sequences, over 15% found once. The study, taken as a whole, reports: The VDJdb matching leaned toward anti-spike CD8 responses and overlooked private and CD4 specificities.

This clonotype was detected a few times. Antigen unknown. This CDR3 contains 14 residues. The germline V gene has CDR1 MDHEN and CDR2 SYDVKM. Trimming cost V 8 bases and J 9 bases, with 23 bases left between them. The sample in question was whole blood, obtained at baseline. The chain uses TRBV28 and TRBJ2-7; tentative D call: TRBD2 (7 bases). The sequence derives from an adult who was a healthcare worker with PCR-confirmed SARS-CoV-2 infection or an uninfected control (not recorded which). For the CDR3, the DNA is TGTGCCAGCGGACTACAGGGAGGGCTACGAGGGCAGTACTTC. Translating gives CASGLQGGLRGQYF.